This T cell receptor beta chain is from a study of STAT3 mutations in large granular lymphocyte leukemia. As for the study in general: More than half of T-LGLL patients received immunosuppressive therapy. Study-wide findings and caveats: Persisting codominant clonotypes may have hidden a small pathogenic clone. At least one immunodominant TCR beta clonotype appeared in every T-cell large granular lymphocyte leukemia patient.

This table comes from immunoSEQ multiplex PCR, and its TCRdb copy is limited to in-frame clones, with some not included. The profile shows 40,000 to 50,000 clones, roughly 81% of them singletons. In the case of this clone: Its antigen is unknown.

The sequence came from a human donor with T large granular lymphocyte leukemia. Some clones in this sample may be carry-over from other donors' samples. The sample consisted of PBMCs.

Here the CDR3 reads CASQRDLYYEQYF. DNA for the CDR3: TGTGCCAGCCAACGGGACCTCTACTACGAGCAGTACTTC. This rearrangement joins TRBV6-1 to TRBJ2-7; possibly TRBD1 or TRBD2 for D (5 bases each). With 8 bases removed from V and 3 bases from J, the gap between germline ends came to 14 bases. The CDR3 contains 13 residues. Germline V gene lookup returns CDR1 MNHNS and CDR2 SASEGT.